The 21 T cell receptor beta chains below all came from one sample that was sequenced in a study of PD-L1 blockade in urothelial cancer. Repertoires were generated with immunoSEQ multiplex PCR, while TCRdb's copy carries only in-frame clones and drops some. The repertoire has approximately 25,000 clones, roughly 85% of them found once; the top ten carry 1.6%. Time point defined: peripheral blood 6 weeks after treatment start. The sample here was PBMCs, taken around atezolizumab (anti-PD-L1) treatment. These receptors originate from a man in his 70s with urothelial cancer.

This rearrangement joins TRBV2 to TRBJ2-1; 9 bases are shared with TRBD2. Germline values: CDR1 SNHLY, CDR2 FYNNEI. With 1 base clipped from V and 0 bases from J, the junction kept 7 bases outside the gene matches. CDR3 length equals 18 residues. The CDR3, as DNA: TGTGCCAGCAGTGAAGAAGCTAGCGGGGTTAGCTCCTACAATGAGCAGTTCTTC. Translated: CASSEEASGVSSYNEQFF.

V is TRBV27 and J is TRBJ1-2; 7 bases agree with TRBD1. The CDR3 extends over 15 amino acids. CDR1 and CDR2 (germline): MNHEY, SMNVEV (reference sequence). V gave up 3 bases and J gave up 0 bases; unmatched junction bases: 4. The chain's CDR3 is CASSFTTGPNYGYTF. CDR3 DNA: TGTGCCAGCAGTTTCACGACAGGGCCTAACTATGGCTACACCTTC.

The genes are TRBV10-1 and TRBJ2-7; TRBD2 matches at 13 bases. Looked up from germline, CDR1 is WNHNN and CDR2 is SYGVQD (reference sequence). The CDR3 has 16 residues. With V trimmed by 6 bases and J by 8 bases, 13 bases remained unmatched. CDR3 bases: TGCGCCAGCAGCGAGGGACTAGCGGGGACCTCTGACAAGCAGTACTTC. This translates into CASSEGLAGTSDKQYF.

This clone was seen a single time. The V gene is TRBV5-1, the J gene TRBJ2-7, with a tentative D call TRBD1 (6 bases). Germline CDR1 SGHRS, CDR2 YFSETQ. V lost 0 bases to trimming and J lost 2 bases, with 12 bases between them. The CDR3 totals 15 residues. CDR3 DNA: TGCGCCAGCAGCTTGGCCCCCGCAGGGGCCTACGAGCAGTACTTC. It translates to CASSLAPAGAYEQYF.

This chain links TRBV28 with TRBJ1-1, with a possible D match to TRBD1 (5 bases). Germline V gene sequence: CDR1 MDHEN, CDR2 SYDVKM. This CDR3 contains 13 residues. The V and J ends lost 6 bases and 4 bases respectively, with 12 bases between them. The CDR3 is CASRGWQGTEAFF. The CDR3 bases are TGTGCCAGCAGGGGGTGGCAGGGCACTGAAGCTTTCTTT.

The rearrangement joins TRBV5-1 to TRBJ2-1, with 8 bases aligning to TRBD2. With 0 bases clipped from V and 5 bases from J, the junction kept 4 bases outside the gene matches. CDR3 length: 15 residues. CDR1 SGHRS and CDR2 YFSETQ come from the germline V gene. DNA for the CDR3: TGCGCCAGCAGCTTGGAAGCGGGAGATCACAATGAGCAGTTCTTC. It specifies CASSLEAGDHNEQFF.

The rearrangement uses TRBV7-8 and TRBJ1-1; the D gene is possibly TRBD1 (5 bases). CDR1 is SGHVS and CDR2 is FQNEAQ in the germline V gene. The CDR3 spans 17 residues. V was clipped by 1 base and J by 1 base, with 16 bases between them. The CDR3: CASSLVGGAGGNTEAFF. DNA of the CDR3: TGTGCCAGCAGCTTAGTAGGCGGGGCCGGGGGGAACACTGAAGCTTTCTTT.

The V call is TRBV5-5, the J call TRBJ2-5; 12 nucleotides match TRBD2. The V and J ends lost 3 bases and 3 bases, in that order; junction bases with no gene match: 3. This CDR3 is 15 amino acids long. The germline V gene encodes CDR1 SGHKS and CDR2 YYEKEE (reference sequence). CDR3 sequence reads: CASSSLAGGEETQYF. In DNA, the CDR3 is TGTGCCAGCAGCTCCCTAGCGGGAGGGGAAGAGACCCAGTACTTC.

The J gene is TRBJ2-3, the V gene TRBV2; 10 bases fit TRBD1. This CDR3 comprises 15 residues. CDR1 and CDR2 from the germline V gene are SNHLY and FYNNEI. Trimming cost V 6 bases and J 0 bases; bases outside gene matches: 3. The CDR3 DNA reads TGTGCCAGCAGCGGGGGACAGGGGAGCACAGATACGCAGTATTTT. This sequence encodes CASSGGQGSTDTQYF. The variable domain in full, completed from reference TRBV2 and TRBJ2-3, reads EPEVTQTPSHQVTQMGQEVILRCVPISNHLYFYWYRQILGQKVEFLVSFYNNEISEKSEIFDDQFSVERPDGSNFTLKIRSTKLEDSAMYFCASSGGQGSTDTQYFGPGTRLTVL.

This clone is labeled as medium-sized. The chain uses TRBV6-6 and TRBJ1-1, with a tentative D call TRBD1 (5 bases). The germline V gene encodes CDR1 MNHNY and CDR2 SVGAGI (reference sequence). The CDR3 loop spans 14 amino acids. V was clipped by 3 bases and J by 9 bases, with 17 bases between them. DNA of the CDR3: TGTGCCAGCAGTTATCCTATAGGGGCTGGGCAAGCTTTCTTT. It is translated as CASSYPIGAGQAFF.

The V and J genes are TRBV6-5 and TRBJ2-6; weak D call: TRBD1 (5 bases). CDR1 and CDR2 (germline): MNHEY, SVGAGI. Trimming removed 4 bases at V and 0 bases at J, with 7 bases between. The CDR3 is 15 residues long. This CDR3 reads CASSSRASGANVLTF. In nucleotides, the CDR3 is TGTGCCAGCAGTTCCAGGGCCTCTGGGGCCAACGTCCTGACTTTC.

The CDR3 protein is CASSISTGGEYTEAFF. Written as DNA, the CDR3 is TGTGCCAGTAGTATATCGACAGGGGGCGAGTACACTGAAGCTTTCTTT. The rearrangement uses TRBV19 and TRBJ1-1; 10 nucleotides align to TRBD1. This CDR3 is built from 16 residues. Trimming took 2 bases from V and 3 from J; bases not matched to a gene: 6. Germline V gene lookup returns CDR1 LNHDA and CDR2 SQIVND (reference sequence). The full variable domain, rest sourced from reference TRBV19 and TRBJ1-1, is DGGITQSPKYLFRKEGQNVTLSCEQNLNHDAMYWYRQDPGQGLRLIYYSQIVNDFQKGDIAEGYSVSREKKESFPLTVTSAQKNPTAFYLCASSISTGGEYTEAFFGQGTRLTVV.

V is TRBV6-5 and J is TRBJ2-1; TRBD2 might be the D (6 bases). This CDR3 comprises 15 residues. Deletions cut 2 bases from V and 4 bases from J, with 12 bases between. Per the germline V gene, CDR1 is MNHEY and CDR2 is SVGAGI. For the CDR3, the DNA is TGTGCCAGCAGTTACCGGAGGGCCGGGTACAATGAGCAGTTCTTC. The encoded protein is CASSYRRAGYNEQFF.

This clone showed up just once. J is TRBJ1-2 and V is TRBV10-3; weak D call: TRBD1 (6 bases). Deletions cut 0 bases from V and 4 bases from J, with 9 bases between. The CDR3 is 14 residues long. Germline CDR1 is ENHRY and CDR2 is SYGVKD. CDR3 coding DNA: TGTGCCATCAGTGAGTCGACAGGCTCCTATGGCTACACCTTC. Its protein is CAISESTGSYGYTF.

The rearrangement uses TRBV15 and TRBJ2-5, with 9 bases lining up with TRBD2. The ends lost 3 bases at V and 1 base at J; junction bases unmatched: 3. The CDR3 contains 15 residues. The germline gives CDR1 LNHNV, CDR2 YYDKDF (reference sequence). Here the CDR3 reads CATSRAGGGQETQYF. The CDR3 DNA follows: TGTGCCACCAGCAGGGCGGGAGGGGGCCAAGAGACCCAGTACTTC.

The CDR3 DNA follows: TGTGCCAGCAGTCTAGGTTGGGCGCAGTATTTT. It encodes CASSLGWAQYF. The rearrangement links TRBV27 to TRBJ2-3, with D unresolved. The CDR3 totals 11 residues. V lost 5 bases and J lost 10, with 10 bases in between. The germline CDR1 and CDR2 sequences are MNHEY and SMNVEV (reference sequence).

The J gene is TRBJ2-3, the V gene TRBV6-6; 7 nucleotides line up with TRBD2. There are 15 residues in the CDR3. V gave up 6 bases and J gave up 6 bases; unmatched junction bases: 12. From germline, CDR1 is MNHNY and CDR2 SVGAGI (reference sequence). The CDR3, as DNA: TGTGCCAGCAGCCACGGACTAGTTGTGGTGGATACGCAGTATTTT. Its translation: CASSHGLVVVDTQYF.

This clone occurred a few times. The V gene is TRBV2, the J gene TRBJ1-1, with no clear D. V lost 8 bases to trimming and J lost 5 bases, with 6 bases between them. From germline, CDR1 is SNHLY and CDR2 FYNNEI. This CDR3 spans 10 amino acids. The CDR3 DNA reads TGTGCCAGCGGACTAACTGAAGCTTTCTTT. Its translation is CASGLTEAFF.

This clone occurred a few times. This chain uses TRBV27 with TRBJ2-7; TRBD1 matches at 7 bases. The V segment lost 5 bases and the J segment 7 bases; nucleotides outside the gene matches: 11. This CDR3 contains 14 residues. Germline V lookup: CDR1 MNHEY, CDR2 SMNVEV (reference sequence). CDR3 sequence: CASSGAGGAGEQYF. The CDR3 nucleotides are TGTGCCAGCAGTGGGGCAGGGGGAGCAGGGGAGCAGTACTTC.

The count of this clone is one. This sequence joins TRBV10-3 and TRBJ1-1, with 9 bases that match TRBD1. V was pared by 8 bases and J by 8 bases, with 12 bases of the junction left unmatched. The germline V gene encodes CDR1 ENHRY and CDR2 SYGVKD. The CDR3 totals 14 residues. CDR3 loop: CAIRSGDRENEAFF. The CDR3 nucleotides are TGTGCCATCCGAAGCGGGGACAGGGAGAACGAAGCTTTCTTT.

This sequence joins TRBV9 and TRBJ2-5, with D perhaps matching TRBD2 (6 bases). Trimming cost V 4 bases and J 4 bases, with 17 bases left between them. Per the germline V gene, CDR1 is SGDLS and CDR2 is YYNGEE. The CDR3 runs 15 residues. The CDR3 region is CASSSPGLRTETQYF. The CDR3 region has the DNA TGTGCCAGCAGCTCCCCGGGACTCCGCACAGAGACCCAGTACTTC.